The 10 T cell receptor beta chains below were found in one sample sequenced in a study of T cells in localized non-small cell lung cancer. Profiled with immunoSEQ multiplex PCR; TCRdb holds only in-frame clones, not every one. This sample yields tens of thousands of clones, of which approximately 88% are seen a single time; roughly 14% belongs to the top ten. The specimen comprised peripheral blood, sampled before any cancer treatment. These receptors all stem from a male donor aged 60 or over with stage I lung adenocarcinoma.

This rearrangement joins TRBV28 to TRBJ1-4, with 7 bases matching TRBD1. J was trimmed by 2 bases and V by 5 bases; bases with no gene match: 8. The germline CDR1 and CDR2 sequences are MDHEN and SYDVKM. The CDR3 spans 16 residues. CDR3 in DNA: TGTGCCAGCAGTCGGTTCGCAGGGGGGACTAATGAAAAACTGTTTTTT. Protein sequence: CASSRFAGGTNEKLFF.

This chain uses TRBV6-5 with TRBJ2-4, with D possibly being TRBD1 (6 bases). The germline V gene encodes CDR1 MNHEY and CDR2 SVGAGI. The CDR3 runs to 13 residues. V was cut by 2 bases and J by 9 bases, with 11 bases left in between. CDR3 in DNA: TGTGCCAGCAGTTACGAGGACAGAGCCATTCAGTACTTC. This sequence encodes CASSYEDRAIQYF.

This clone has only one observation. The chain uses TRBV9 and TRBJ1-3; no clear D gene. Germline lookup yields CDR1 SGDLS and CDR2 YYNGEE. The V and J ends lost 5 bases and 1 base respectively, with 10 bases between them. The CDR3 loop spans 14 amino acids. The CDR3 nucleotides are TGTGCCAGCAGTTACGACGTATCTGGAAACACCATATATTTT. The encoded protein is CASSYDVSGNTIYF.

The chain uses TRBV7-2 and TRBJ2-1; no firm D call. Trimming stripped 4 bases from V and 0 bases from J, with 10 bases between. This CDR3 spans 15 amino acids. Germline assignment: CDR1 SGHTA and CDR2 FQGNSA. For the CDR3, the DNA is TGTGCCAGCAGCTCACCCCCATCCTCCTACAATGAGCAGTTCTTC. Its protein is CASSSPPSSYNEQFF.

This clone was recorded once. The genes are TRBV6-5 and TRBJ2-5; 8 nucleotides match TRBD1. The CDR3 runs 13 residues. J lost 5 bases, V lost 6 bases, and 5 bases had no gene match. CDR1 MNHEY and CDR2 SVGAGI come from the germline V gene. CDR3 sequence (DNA): TGTGCCAGCAGGCGGACAGGGTTGGAGACCCAGTACTTC. Residues: CASRRTGLETQYF.

Of note for this clone: Other DNA sequences from this sample encode an identical CDR3 as well. The chain employs TRBV4-2 and TRBJ1-2; TRBD1 might be the D (6 bases). The germline V gene encodes CDR1 LGHNA and CDR2 YNFKEQ. Trimming took 2 bases from V and 8 from J, leaving 9 bases between them. CDR3 length equals 12 residues. The CDR3 DNA reads as TGTGCCAGCAGCCAAAACAGGGACGGCTACACCTTC. It encodes CASSQNRDGYTF.

The CDR3 bases are TGTGCCAGCAGTTACCCTCCTAGCGCACCCTACGAGCAGTACTTC. The encoded protein is CASSYPPSAPYEQYF. This chain joins TRBV6-6 and TRBJ2-7; weak D call: TRBD2 (6 bases). This CDR3 contains 15 residues. Germline V lookup: CDR1 MNHNY, CDR2 SVGAGI (reference sequence). The V gene lost 2 bases and the J gene lost 2 bases, with 13 bases spanning the gap.

The V and J genes are TRBV29-1 and TRBJ2-1; 7 positions match TRBD1. The V gene end was trimmed by 7 bases and the J gene end by 7 bases; junction bases not matched to a gene: 10. Germline lookup yields CDR1 SQVTM and CDR2 ANQGSEA. This CDR3 comprises 13 residues. CDR3 loop: CSATKTGSNEQFF. The CDR3 DNA follows: TGCAGCGCTACAAAGACAGGGAGTAATGAGCAGTTCTTC.

This chain joins TRBV11-2 and TRBJ1-1, with D tentatively TRBD1 (5 bases). Germline CDR1 SGHAT, CDR2 FQNNGV. V gave up 5 bases and J gave up 0 bases, with 16 bases separating them. The CDR3 is 16 amino acids. The CDR3 region is CASSPSTAALNTEAFF. The CDR3 DNA reads as TGTGCCAGCAGCCCATCGACAGCGGCATTGAACACTGAAGCTTTCTTT.

This chain connects TRBV6-5 to TRBJ1-1; D unclear. This CDR3 has 12 amino acids. Between the trimmed V and J ends, which lost 2 bases and 3 bases, there was a span of 4 bases. In germline, CDR1 is MNHEY, CDR2 SVGAGI. The CDR3 DNA follows: TGTGCCAGCAGTTACGGGGACACTGAAGCTTTCTTT. This codes for CASSYGDTEAFF.